These 23 T cell receptor beta chains were sequenced from one sample in a study of T cells in Graves' hyperthyroidism and ophthalmopathy. RNA transcripts were the template for amplifying TCR beta CDR3 regions. TCR CDR3 underwent first-round RT-PCR with the HTBI primer set. From the multiplex PCR reads, TCRdb called clonotypes with MiXCR, one entry per CDR3 protein. The sample carries about 410,000 distinct CDR3 sequences, over 12% recorded once. Sequenced: blood. The source of these receptors is a man younger than 30 with Graves' ophthalmopathy.

Notes on this clonotype: A much larger clonotype is one base distant, so this may be a read error. The chain is built from TRBV7-9 and TRBJ2-1, with D possibly matching TRBD1 (6 bases). Germline assignment: CDR1 SEHNR and CDR2 FQNEAQ (reference sequence). The CDR3 loop spans 15 amino acids. The CDR3 nucleotides are TGTGCCAGCAGCTTACTAGAGGTTGGGGACAATGAGCAGTCCTTC. Translating gives CASSLLEVGDNEQSF. The full variable domain, in which reference TRBV7-9 and TRBJ2-1 provide the parts outside the CDR3, is DTGVSQNPRHKITKRGQNVTFRCDPISEHNRLYWYRQTLGQGPEFLTYFQNEAQLEKSRLLSDRFSAERPKGSFSTLEIQRTEQGDSAMYLCASSLLEVGDNEQSFGPGTRLTVL.

Regarding this clonotype: A read error is possible here, since a much larger clone lies one base away. The chain employs TRBV6-1 and TRBJ1-1; no clear D. The CDR3 length is 17 residues. Germline lookup yields CDR1 MNHNS and CDR2 SASEGT. CDR3 coding DNA: TGTGCCAGCAGTGAAGTTATCGATGGCGGAGGAAACACTGGAGCTTTCTTT. It specifies CASSEVIDGGGNTGAFF.

A remark on this clonotype: A clone one base away is much larger, so this may be a read error. The V call is TRBV9, the J call TRBJ2-2, with D possibly called TRBD1 or TRBD2 (5 bases each). V was shortened by 3 bases and J by 7 bases, with 10 bases between the two germline ends. CDR1 is SGDLS, CDR2 YYNGEE, per germline. This CDR3 has 13 residues. The chain's CDR3 is CASSGRGVGELFF. The CDR3 nucleotides are TGTGCCAGCAGCGGCCGAGGGGTCGGGGAGCTGTTTTTT.

This clonotype was recorded many times. This rearrangement joins TRBV12-3 or TRBV12-4 to TRBJ1-2; 7 bases agree with TRBD1. This CDR3 spans 12 amino acids. V trimming: 8 bases; J trimming: 8 bases; junction bases outside the gene matches: 8. The DNA of the CDR3 is TGTGCCAGCCTTAGGGGGCTGGGCGGCTACACCTTC. Translating it yields CASLRGLGGYTF.

V gene TRBV6-2 or TRBV6-3 combines with J gene TRBJ1-2, with 10 bases aligning to TRBD1. Per germline, CDR1 MNHEY and CDR2 SVGEGT. CDR3 size: 15 residues. With V trimmed by 6 bases and J by 5 bases, 9 bases remained unmatched. This chain's CDR3 is CASSPRDRGIYGYTF. Written as DNA, the CDR3 is TGTGCCAGCAGCCCCCGGGACAGGGGTATTTATGGCTACACCTTC.

In its sample, this clonotype was seen many times. This chain links TRBV27 with TRBJ1-6; possible D gene TRBD1, 6 bases. The V gene's germline CDR1 is MNHEY and CDR2 SMNVEV (reference sequence). The CDR3 has 15 residues. V was shortened by 6 bases and J by 7 bases, with 16 bases between the two germline ends. CDR3: CASRYAGALNSPLHF. The CDR3 DNA is TGTGCCAGCAGATACGCAGGGGCCTTGAATTCACCCCTCCACTTT.

This clonotype came up many times. The rearrangement links TRBV27 to TRBJ2-1; TRBD2 matches 8 bases. Germline assignment: CDR1 MNHEY and CDR2 SMNVEV (reference sequence). The V segment lost 5 bases and the J segment 6 bases; nucleotides outside the gene matches: 9. This CDR3 is 15 amino acids long. CDR3 sequence (DNA): TGTGCCAGCAGTATGTCGCGGGAGGTTAGCAATGAGCAGTTCTTC. Encoded protein: CASSMSREVSNEQFF.

The table lists this clonotype with many counts. The chain joins TRBV7-8 to TRBJ2-1, with 7 positions matching TRBD2. The junction had 9 bases not matched to a gene; V was cut back by 3 bases and J by 7 bases. Germline V gene data show CDR1 as SGHVS and CDR2 as FQNEAQ. CDR3 length: 15 residues. The DNA for the CDR3 is TGTGCCAGCAGCTTGACCCGAGCGGGGTTAAATGAGCAGTTCTTC. Amino acids: CASSLTRAGLNEQFF.

The chain links TRBV5-1 to TRBJ1-1, with a possible D match to TRBD1 (5 bases). CDR1 and CDR2 (germline): SGHRS, YFSETQ. The V gene lost 3 bases and the J gene lost 1 base, with 13 bases spanning the gap. This CDR3 is built from 15 residues. The CDR3 protein is CASSSGPQGNTEAFF. The CDR3 DNA reads TGCGCCAGCAGCTCGGGGCCGCAGGGGAACACTGAAGCTTTCTTT.

There are many counts of this clonotype. The rearrangement joins TRBV13 to TRBJ1-1; 8 positions agree with TRBD1. Trimming removed 5 bases from V and 2 bases from J; junction bases left unmatched: 4. CDR3 length: 14 amino acids. CDR1 and CDR2 (germline): PRHDT, FYEKMQ (reference sequence). The CDR3 here is CASSGTGLNTEAFF. For the CDR3, the DNA is TGTGCCAGCAGCGGGACAGGTCTAAACACTGAAGCTTTCTTT.

This clonotype came up a few times. The junction differs from germline at one of its ends, possibly a read error. The chain combines TRBV25-1 with TRBJ1-1, with unresolved D. The CDR3 runs to 13 residues. Germline CDR1 is MGHDK and CDR2 is SYGVNS. CDR3 bases: TGTGTCAGCAGTGAGAACCTCAACTCTGAAGCTTTCTTT. Translating it yields CVSSENLNSEAFF.

This clonotype was counted at least ten times. This chain uses TRBV19 with TRBJ1-1; tentative D call: TRBD1 (5 bases). The CDR3 is 14 residues long. V gave up 1 base and J gave up 2 bases, with 8 bases separating them. CDR1 and CDR2 (germline): LNHDA, SQIVND (reference sequence). The CDR3 here is CASSIGGYNTEAFF. The CDR3 DNA follows: TGTGCCAGTAGTATAGGGGGCTACAACACTGAAGCTTTCTTT.

This clonotype was seen many times. The CDR3 DNA reads TGTGCCAGCACGCGCGAAAATAGCAATCAGCCCCAGCATTTT. Protein: CASTRENSNQPQHF. The chain carries TRBV2 and TRBJ1-5; D is unresolved. Looked up from germline, CDR1 is SNHLY and CDR2 is FYNNEI. V gave up 7 bases and J gave up 0 bases, with 10 bases separating them. The CDR3 runs 14 residues.

V and J are TRBV6-4 and TRBJ2-1, with a tentative D call TRBD2 (5 bases). Germline CDR1 MRHNA, CDR2 SNTAGT. The CDR3 contains 15 residues. With 0 bases removed from V and 8 bases from J, the gap between germline ends came to 14 bases. The CDR3 here is CASSDSIGGGYEQFF. The DNA for the CDR3 is TGTGCCAGCAGTGACTCGATTGGAGGAGGCTATGAGCAGTTCTTC.

At least ten counts were recorded for this clonotype. The J gene is TRBJ2-3, the V gene TRBV28; TRBD2 aligns across 8 bases. This CDR3 has 18 residues. J was trimmed by 2 bases and V by 4 bases; bases with no gene match: 14. The germline gives CDR1 MDHEN, CDR2 SYDVKM. The CDR3 coding sequence is TGTGCCAGCAGTTCGACTCCGGCGATTAGCGGGGCCACAGATACGCAGTATTTT. This encodes CASSSTPAISGATDTQYF.

This clonotype was found a few times. This chain links TRBV6-2 or TRBV6-3 with TRBJ2-7; no firm D call. The V gene's germline CDR1 is MNHEY and CDR2 SVGEGT. This CDR3 region has 15 residues. The V and J ends lost 0 bases and 0 bases respectively, with 9 bases between them. The CDR3 nucleotides are TGTGCCAGCAGTTACTCCTGGCAGGCCTCCTACGAGCAGTACTTC. Protein sequence: CASSYSWQASYEQYF.

This clonotype was recorded at least ten times. This chain links TRBV15 with TRBJ1-2, with TRBD1 as a possible D gene (5 bases). Per germline, CDR1 LNHNV and CDR2 YYDKDF (reference sequence). This CDR3 has 14 residues. Trimming took off 5 bases at V and 4 bases at J, with 14 bases between the two ends. The CDR3, as DNA: TGTGCCACCAGCGGCTACCAGGGAAGCTATGGCTACACCTTC. Its protein product is CATSGYQGSYGYTF. Filled out from reference TRBV15 and TRBJ1-2, the complete variable domain reads DAMVIQNPRYQVTQFGKPVTLSCSQTLNHNVMYWYQQKSSQAPKLLFHYYDKDFNNEADTPDNFQSRRPNTSFCFLDIRSPGLGDTAMYLCATSGYQGSYGYTFGSGTRLTVV.

The V call is TRBV11-2, the J call TRBJ2-1; 11 bases align to TRBD1. J gave up 6 bases and V 4 bases, and 11 bases lay outside the gene matches. CDR3 length equals 17 residues. Germline-derived CDR1 and CDR2 are SGHAT and FQNNGV. Here the CDR3 reads CASSSDRGRRLGNEQFF. As DNA, the CDR3 is TGTGCCAGCAGCTCGGACAGGGGGCGGCGGTTGGGCAATGAGCAGTTCTTC.

This clonotype was picked up many times. The chain combines TRBV6-8 with TRBJ2-7, with 11 positions matching TRBD1. Per the germline V gene, CDR1 is MNHGY and CDR2 is SAAAGT. The CDR3 loop spans 15 amino acids. The ends lost 9 bases at V and 1 base at J; junction bases unmatched: 8. The DNA for the CDR3 is TGTGCCAGATTAACGGGGACAGGGGGTTCCTACGAGCAGTACTTC. Encoded protein: CARLTGTGGSYEQYF.

As regards this clonotype: One base away lies a much larger clone, so this may be a sequencing read error. This chain joins TRBV7-9 and TRBJ1-1; D is unclear. Trimming took 5 bases from V and 9 from J, leaving 13 bases between them. There are 12 residues in the CDR3. Germline loops: CDR1 SEHNR, CDR2 FQNEAQ (reference sequence). CDR3 sequence reads: CASSPGVSKAFF. The CDR3 nucleotides read TGTGCCAGCAGCCCTGGGGTATCTAAAGCTTTCTTT.

The rearrangement links TRBV27 to TRBJ2-7; D gene ambiguous. Germline values: CDR1 MNHEY, CDR2 SMNVEV (reference sequence). This CDR3 has 12 residues. Trimming stripped 8 bases from V and 0 bases from J, with 8 bases between. The CDR3, as DNA: TGTGCCAGCGCGGATTCCTCCTACGAGCAGTACTTC. This sequence encodes CASADSSYEQYF.

At least ten counts were recorded for this clonotype. This chain joins TRBV3-1 and TRBJ2-3, with 9 bases fitting TRBD1. Germline CDR1 LGHDT, CDR2 YNNKEL (reference sequence). J lost 4 bases, V lost 6 bases, and 2 bases had no gene match. CDR3 size: 13 residues. CDR3 loop: CASRGQGADTQYF. In nucleotides, the CDR3 is TGTGCCAGCAGGGGACAGGGCGCAGATACGCAGTATTTT.

This clonotype was detected many times. The V gene is TRBV20-1, the J gene TRBJ2-3; 7 bases match TRBD2. The CDR3 covers 14 residues. In germline, CDR1 is DFQATT, CDR2 SNEGSKA (reference sequence). With V trimmed by 3 bases and J by 0 bases, 3 bases remained unmatched. The CDR3 DNA reads TGCAGTGCTAGGAAAGCGGGAAGCACAGATACGCAGTATTTT. As protein: CSARKAGSTDTQYF.